Sequencing of this T cell receptor beta chain was carried out in a study of graft-versus-host responses after intestinal transplantation. Study information: Recipients got multivisceral, liver-intestinal, or isolated intestinal transplants.

A remark on this clone: Its antigen is not known.

The CDR3 loop spans 15 amino acids. V was clipped by 6 bases and J by 6 bases; unmatched bases: 6. Germline V gene lookup returns CDR1 MRHNA and CDR2 SNTAGT. TCRdb's copy holds only in-frame clones and misses some; the assay was immunoSEQ multiplex PCR. Of about 100,000 clones in the sample, 75% to 95% were seen once. Specimen: unstimulated CD4+ T cells sorted from spleen or lymph node cells, collected before transplant. This receptor was identified in a human donor who was the organ donor for an intestinal transplant. This chain connects TRBV6-4 to TRBJ1-6; 9 nucleotides align to TRBD1. Here the CDR3 DNA reads TGTGCCAGCAGCCTACAGGGACAGGGTAATTCACCCCTCCACTTT. Translating it yields CASSLQGQGNSPLHF.